The rows below give T cell receptor beta chains drawn from one sample of a study of glioma-infiltrating T cells. TCRdb re-called the multiplex PCR reads through MiXCR, storing one row per CDR3 protein. The sample contains some 190,000 distinct CDR3 sequences, more than 25% of which appear only once. The sample taken for sequencing was glioma tissue, nonneoplastic brain tissue, or PBMCs (not recorded which). The source is a human donor with low-grade glioma or glioblastoma, undergoing nonglioma brain surgery, or in good health (not recorded which). Each CDR3 is given without its conserved first and last residue. Each record gives: V gene, J gene, CDR3 protein.

V gene: TRBV29-1
J gene: TRBJ2-1
CDR3 protein: SAVAPTYNEQF

V gene: TRBV5-6
J gene: TRBJ1-1
CDR3 protein: ASSWTGLGGAEAF

V gene: TRBV20-1
J gene: TRBJ1-3
CDR3 protein: SATVSGNTIY

V gene: TRBV20-1
J gene: TRBJ1-1
CDR3 protein: SPSRVGQTF

V gene: TRBV27
J gene: TRBJ2-1
CDR3 protein: ASKTSGSWHNEQF

V gene: TRBV2
J gene: TRBJ1-1
CDR3 protein: ASSGRRESTEAF

V gene: TRBV4-1
J gene: TRBJ2-4
CDR3 protein: AGSQPVGSLAKNIQY

V gene: TRBV6-1
J gene: TRBJ2-5
CDR3 protein: ASSQLAGGRETQY

V gene: TRBV7-9
J gene: TRBJ2-7
CDR3 protein: ASSLIGGSVYEQY

V gene: TRBV27
J gene: TRBJ2-1
CDR3 protein: ASSLSITDLYNEQF

V gene: TRBV6-2/TRBV6-3
J gene: TRBJ2-7
CDR3 protein: ASSRLAGSYEQY

V gene: TRBV5-4
J gene: TRBJ1-1
CDR3 protein: ASSSARGPLNTEAF

V gene: TRBV7-3
J gene: TRBJ2-5
CDR3 protein: ASSLNVWETQY

V gene: TRBV10-3
J gene: TRBJ2-3
CDR3 protein: AISSGSPTDTQY

V gene: TRBV12-3/TRBV12-4
J gene: TRBJ2-1
CDR3 protein: ASSLRTES

V gene: TRBV6-2/TRBV6-3
J gene: TRBJ2-7
CDR3 protein: ASTDLAGSPYEQY

V gene: TRBV2
J gene: TRBJ2-7
CDR3 protein: ASSEVDYEQY

V gene: TRBV19
J gene: TRBJ2-2
CDR3 protein: ASSIVSSGTGELF

V gene: TRBV2
J gene: TRBJ2-7
CDR3 protein: ASSEAQADRALHEQY

V gene: TRBV6-1
J gene: TRBJ2-3
CDR3 protein: ASRTGFGIDTQY

V gene: TRBV7-9
J gene: TRBJ2-7
CDR3 protein: AISLIPRDQHYEQY

V gene: TRBV12-5
J gene: TRBJ2-1
CDR3 protein: ASGLWSFNEQF

V gene: TRBV2
J gene: TRBJ1-1
CDR3 protein: ASSEDILGITEAF

V gene: TRBV6-2/TRBV6-3
J gene: TRBJ2-3
CDR3 protein: VSSVTGTGNTDTQY

V gene: TRBV5-4
J gene: TRBJ2-5
CDR3 protein: ASSSRTSKETQY

V gene: TRBV7-8
J gene: TRBJ1-1
CDR3 protein: ASSARNTEAF

V gene: TRBV7-2
J gene: TRBJ2-1
CDR3 protein: ASRGPPGEQF

V gene: TRBV6-2/TRBV6-3
J gene: TRBJ2-3
CDR3 protein: ASSYGSGTGGDTQY

V gene: TRBV28
J gene: TRBJ2-5
CDR3 protein: ASRTPEGGAQGETQY

V gene: TRBV20-1
J gene: TRBJ2-3
CDR3 protein: SVRTRKKVDLTDTQY

V gene: TRBV12-3/TRBV12-4
J gene: TRBJ2-7
CDR3 protein: ASSLGLPPGYEQY

V gene: TRBV5-1
J gene: TRBJ2-5
CDR3 protein: ASSFYICSAPTGSETQY

V gene: TRBV29-1
J gene: TRBJ2-7
CDR3 protein: SGGDYEQY

V gene: TRBV28
J gene: TRBJ1-1
CDR3 protein: ASSHTEAF

V gene: TRBV5-6
J gene: TRBJ2-1
CDR3 protein: ASSSWTDYNEQF

V gene: TRBV20-1
J gene: TRBJ1-5
CDR3 protein: SARGGGAQSRPQH

V gene: TRBV6-1
J gene: TRBJ2-7
CDR3 protein: ASSGTYSTYEQY

V gene: TRBV20-1
J gene: TRBJ1-5
CDR3 protein: SARDRGANQPQH

V gene: TRBV5-1
J gene: TRBJ1-2
CDR3 protein: ASSLGDSRVGYGYT

V gene: TRBV5-6
J gene: TRBJ2-7
CDR3 protein: ASSRTGMDEQY

V gene: TRBV28
J gene: TRBJ2-1
CDR3 protein: AGTGGAFTYNEQF

V gene: TRBV5-6
J gene: TRBJ2-1
CDR3 protein: ASSPGGTRPL

V gene: TRBV7-9
J gene: TRBJ2-7
CDR3 protein: ASSSRDLTLYEQY

V gene: TRBV3-1
J gene: TRBJ1-1
CDR3 protein: ASSQGAVTEAF

V gene: TRBV20-1
J gene: TRBJ2-2
CDR3 protein: NARDHFNSGSAGGTGELF

V gene: TRBV5-4
J gene: TRBJ1-1
CDR3 protein: ASRTSDTEAF

V gene: TRBV28
J gene: TRBJ2-3
CDR3 protein: ASSFRGQVTQY

V gene: TRBV5-5
J gene: TRBJ2-7
CDR3 protein: ASRMTSGISYEQY

V gene: TRBV18
J gene: TRBJ1-2
CDR3 protein: ASSPGEGYP

V gene: TRBV20-1
J gene: TRBJ2-7
CDR3 protein: SARSLPYEQY

V gene: TRBV18
J gene: TRBJ2-7
CDR3 protein: ASSPGQGPYEQY

V gene: TRBV11-2
J gene: TRBJ2-7
CDR3 protein: ASRTSGSLEQY

V gene: TRBV29-1
J gene: TRBJ2-5
CDR3 protein: SVEDHWGIGETQY

V gene: TRBV12-3/TRBV12-4
J gene: TRBJ1-1
CDR3 protein: ASSLTDSSTEAF

V gene: TRBV29-1
J gene: TRBJ1-5
CDR3 protein: SVLQGEGQPQH

V gene: TRBV7-8
J gene: TRBJ2-7
CDR3 protein: ASSLAMGLAVEQY